Listed below are T cell receptor beta chains from one sample, sequenced in a study of shared clonotypes between healthy human individuals. TCRdb's copy holds only in-frame clones and misses some; the assay was immunoSEQ multiplex PCR. The sample lists some 2,100,000 clones, 93% occurring once. The material sequenced was naive CD8+ T cells from PBMCs. Receptors were obtained from a man younger than 30 in good health. Some clones in this sample may be carry-over from other donors' samples. CDR3s include the opening cysteine and the closing phenylalanine or tryptophan. Each record gives: V gene, J gene, clone size, D gene, CDR3 length, CDR3 DNA, CDR3 protein. D genes are given only for firm matches. Rows give clone size only sometimes, using once, few, many, or a class for an expanded clone.

v_call: TRBV7-8; j_call: TRBJ2-3; clone_size: once; d_call: TRBD2; cdr3_length: 19; cdr3_nt: TGTGCCAGCAGCTCCCCGCCCCCTGGGGCTAGCGGGAGGGGAGATACGCAGTATTTT; cdr3_aa: CASSSPPPGASGRGDTQYF
v_call: TRBV29-1; j_call: TRBJ1-5; clone_size: -; d_call: TRBD1; cdr3_length: 12; cdr3_nt: TGCAGCGTTGCACAGGGGAATCAGCCCCAGCATTTT; cdr3_aa: CSVAQGNQPQHF
v_call: TRBV7-9; j_call: TRBJ2-3; clone_size: -; d_call: -; cdr3_length: 16; cdr3_nt: TGTGCCAGCAGCCCCACCAAGGGGCCCCTCACAGATACGCAGTATTTT; cdr3_aa: CASSPTKGPLTDTQYF
v_call: TRBV6-1; j_call: TRBJ2-7; clone_size: -; d_call: -; cdr3_length: 17; cdr3_nt: TGTGCCAGCAGTGAAAAACAACCTTCAAAGGACTTCCGCGAGCAGTACTTC; cdr3_aa: CASSEKQPSKDFREQYF
v_call: TRBV7-6; j_call: TRBJ2-1; clone_size: -; d_call: -; cdr3_length: 16; cdr3_nt: TGTGCCAGCAGCTTAGTCGCCCGAGCCCAAGTCGATGAGCAGTTCTTC; cdr3_aa: CASSLVARAQVDEQFF
v_call: TRBV6-5; j_call: TRBJ2-7; clone_size: -; d_call: -; cdr3_length: 12; cdr3_nt: TGTGCCGCTACGGGAGTAAGGCGGGAGCAGTACTTC; cdr3_aa: CAATGVRREQYF
v_call: TRBV29-1; j_call: TRBJ2-3; clone_size: -; d_call: -; cdr3_length: 14; cdr3_nt: TGCAGCGCTGACACAGGGCCTAGCACAGATACGCAGTATTTT; cdr3_aa: CSADTGPSTDTQYF
v_call: TRBV6-5; j_call: TRBJ1-4; clone_size: -; d_call: -; cdr3_length: 15; cdr3_nt: TGTGCCAGCAGTGTCACACCGGGACCAGAGGAAAAACTGTTTTTT; cdr3_aa: CASSVTPGPEEKLFF
v_call: TRBV28; j_call: TRBJ2-7; clone_size: -; d_call: -; cdr3_length: 14; cdr3_nt: TGTGCCAGCAGTTTTGAGGGACATACCGCCCCCCGGCACTTC; cdr3_aa: CASSFEGHTAPRHF
v_call: TRBV9; j_call: TRBJ1-4; clone_size: -; d_call: -; cdr3_length: 16; cdr3_nt: TGTGCCAGCAGCCCTTTGGTTACAGCAACTAATGAAAAACTGTTTTTT; cdr3_aa: CASSPLVTATNEKLFF
v_call: TRBV29-1; j_call: TRBJ2-7; clone_size: -; d_call: TRBD1; cdr3_length: 13; cdr3_nt: TGCAGCGTTGTGACAGGGGGCCTCTACGAGCAGTACTTC; cdr3_aa: CSVVTGGLYEQYF
v_call: TRBV5-1; j_call: TRBJ1-2; clone_size: -; d_call: -; cdr3_length: 11; cdr3_nt: TGCGCCAGCAGCTTGGGCCATGGCTACACCTTC; cdr3_aa: CASSLGHGYTF
v_call: TRBV5-1; j_call: TRBJ1-1; clone_size: -; d_call: -; cdr3_length: 14; cdr3_nt: TGCGCCAGCAGCTTGGTCCCAGAGAACACTGAAGCTTTCTTT; cdr3_aa: CASSLVPENTEAFF
v_call: TRBV7-9; j_call: TRBJ2-3; clone_size: -; d_call: -; cdr3_length: 16; cdr3_nt: TGTGCCAGCAGCTTACCCCAGGGGGGAGGGACAGATACGCAGTATTTT; cdr3_aa: CASSLPQGGGTDTQYF
v_call: TRBV7-9; j_call: TRBJ2-7; clone_size: once; d_call: -; cdr3_length: 15; cdr3_nt: TGTGCCAGCAGCTTAGCTATCGGGAGATTGGGAGAGCAGTACTTC; cdr3_aa: CASSLAIGRLGEQYF
v_call: TRBV7-9; j_call: TRBJ2-7; clone_size: -; d_call: -; cdr3_length: 15; cdr3_nt: TGTGCCAGCAGTTCCGACTACCTCAATGCCTACGAGCAGTACTTC; cdr3_aa: CASSSDYLNAYEQYF
v_call: TRBV9; j_call: TRBJ1-4; clone_size: -; d_call: TRBD1; cdr3_length: 16; cdr3_nt: TGTGCCAGCAGCGTAGGGGACAGGATAATGGGTGAAAAACTGTTTTTT; cdr3_aa: CASSVGDRIMGEKLFF
v_call: TRBV29-1; j_call: TRBJ1-1; clone_size: few; d_call: -; cdr3_length: 13; cdr3_nt: TGCAGCGTTGAAACATGGGGGAACACTGAAGCTTTCTTT; cdr3_aa: CSVETWGNTEAFF
v_call: TRBV7-2; j_call: TRBJ2-1; clone_size: -; d_call: -; cdr3_length: 13; cdr3_nt: TGTGCCAGCAGCTTAATTTCAGACAGTGAGCAGTTCTTC; cdr3_aa: CASSLISDSEQFF
v_call: TRBV5-6; j_call: TRBJ2-7; clone_size: -; d_call: -; cdr3_length: 12; cdr3_nt: TGTGCCAGCAGTTATACAGGGAACGAGCAGTACTTC; cdr3_aa: CASSYTGNEQYF
v_call: TRBV5-1; j_call: TRBJ2-6; clone_size: -; d_call: -; cdr3_length: 20; cdr3_nt: TGCGCCAGCAGCACCGACCTGGGGGGCCCCCCGTCTTCTGGGGCCAACGTCCTGACTTTC; cdr3_aa: CASSTDLGGPPSSGANVLTF
v_call: TRBV9; j_call: TRBJ2-3; clone_size: -; d_call: -; cdr3_length: 15; cdr3_nt: TGTGCCAGCAGCTCGACCCTCAGCCCCACAGATACGCAGTATTTT; cdr3_aa: CASSSTLSPTDTQYF
v_call: TRBV5-1; j_call: TRBJ2-1; clone_size: -; d_call: -; cdr3_length: 11; cdr3_nt: TGCGCCAGCACTCAGGGGTATGAGCAGTTCTTC; cdr3_aa: CASTQGYEQFF
v_call: TRBV27; j_call: TRBJ1-1; clone_size: -; d_call: -; cdr3_length: 16; cdr3_nt: TGTGCCAGCAGTATAAGACAAGGTGGGCCGAACACTGAAGCTTTCTTT; cdr3_aa: CASSIRQGGPNTEAFF
v_call: TRBV30; j_call: TRBJ2-3; clone_size: -; d_call: -; cdr3_length: 15; cdr3_nt: TGTGCCTGGAGTGTACTTGCGCGTGGCACAGATACGCAGTATTTT; cdr3_aa: CAWSVLARGTDTQYF
v_call: TRBV5-5; j_call: TRBJ2-7; clone_size: -; d_call: -; cdr3_length: 12; cdr3_nt: TGTGCCAGCAGCTTGGGACTTGATGAGCAGTACTTC; cdr3_aa: CASSLGLDEQYF